What follows is one TCR beta chain and its context. The antigen remains undetermined. The data stem from a study of T cell repertoires in cytomegalovirus infection. Background on the study: CMV infection plus the matching HLA type was flagged by public TCR beta signatures. Findings and limits, study-wide: Individuals carrying CMV plus the relevant HLA were identified by cumulative frequency of public TCR beta families. HLA-C-restricted CMV-specific TCR beta clonotypes prevailed in the ex vivo response.

This CDR3 has 18 residues. Looked up from germline, CDR1 is SGDLS and CDR2 is YYNGEE. J lost 3 bases, V lost 4 bases, and 13 bases had no gene match. Using its own MiXCR run on the reads, TCRdb lists one record per CDR3 protein. The sample has around 140,000 distinct CDR3 sequences; about 6% are singletons. The TCR originated in a human donor in good health (CMV status not recorded). Some clones in this sample may be carry-over from other donors' samples. The chain employs TRBV9 and TRBJ2-3; 11 bases align to TRBD2. What was sequenced was PBMCs. The CDR3 bases are TGTGCCAGCAGCCTACTTCCAAAGCTAGCGGGGGGAACAGATACGCAGTATTTT. This codes for CASSLLPKLAGGTDTQYF.